This T cell receptor beta chain was recorded in a study of Ad26.COV2.S vaccination and SARS-CoV-2 variants. This sample's treatment: some 20 received Ad26.COV2.S at low or high dose, single or two shots; about 5 received placebo; per-sample allocation not given. Each sample was drawn 63 days after the first injection (of vaccine or placebo). Clones were read by immunoSEQ multiplex PCR, and TCRdb kept only the in-frame ones, dropping some. This sample has around 340,000 clones, with less than 90% found just once. J was trimmed by 0 bases and V by 5 bases; bases with no gene match: 4. The CDR3 length is 15 residues. Germline CDR1 and CDR2: SEHNR and FQNEAQ (reference sequence).

This receptor was identified in a person between 18 and 59 years old who received the Ad26.COV2.S COVID-19 vaccine or a placebo. The sequencing here drew on peripheral blood, taken in a trial of Ad26.COV2.S vaccine versus placebo. The rearrangement links TRBV7-9 to TRBJ2-1, with 7 bases aligning to TRBD2. The CDR3 nucleotides read TGTGCCAGCAGCCCAGCGGGGAGCTCCTACAATGAGCAGTTCTTC. It codes for CASSPAGSSYNEQFF.